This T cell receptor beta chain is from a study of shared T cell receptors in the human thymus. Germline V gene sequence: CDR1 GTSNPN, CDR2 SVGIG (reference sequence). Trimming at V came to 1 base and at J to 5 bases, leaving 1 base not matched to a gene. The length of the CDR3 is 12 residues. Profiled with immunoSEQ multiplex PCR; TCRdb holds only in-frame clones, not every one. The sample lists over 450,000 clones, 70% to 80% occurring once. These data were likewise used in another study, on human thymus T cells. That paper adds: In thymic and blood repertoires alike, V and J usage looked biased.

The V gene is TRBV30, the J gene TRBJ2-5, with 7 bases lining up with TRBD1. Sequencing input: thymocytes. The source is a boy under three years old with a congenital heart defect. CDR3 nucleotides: TGTGCCTGGAGTGGACAGGGTGAGACCCAGTACTTC. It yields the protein CAWSGQGETQYF.